This TCR beta chain stems from a study of early T cells in non-severe SARS-CoV-2 infection (dated by TCRdb to about 2021). As for the study more broadly: Because TCR sequencing relied on bulk RNA taken from unsorted whole blood, pairing of alpha and beta chains was not possible. Study-level results and caveats: Matching against VDJdb was skewed toward anti-spike CD8 responses, likely underestimated virus-specific expansions, and missed private and CD4 specificities.

CDR1 and CDR2, per the germline V gene, are MDHEN and SYDVKM. The CDR3 contains 14 residues, cysteine and phenylalanine counted. Only the CDR3 part of the read is kept: 42 bases, read in frame from the first base. V trim: 4 bases; J trim: 7 bases; unmatched bases: 5. The library came from 5' RACE. For sequencing, a NextSeq 500 was employed. Unique molecular identifiers were attached to individual cDNA molecules in the TCR library protocol so that sequencing error and PCR bias could be corrected. TCR alpha and beta chains were both sequenced, and the abundances of alpha and beta sequences in each sample were closely correlated with each other. In the original analysis: V gene, J gene and CDR3 annotation of TCR sequences was performed with Decombinator V4. Expanded TCRs were defined as changing significantly between any two time points under a Poisson model with p below 0.0001. TCR abundances were normalised to the total number of TCRs sequenced per sample and expressed as counts per million. MAIT TCRs were defined by TRAV1-2 paired with TRAJ12, TRAJ20 or TRAJ33, and iNKT TCRs by TRAV10 paired with TRAJ18. VDJdb, accessed 1 November 2021, was searched for CMV, EBV and SARS-CoV-2 annotated TCRs, excluding TCRs annotated for multiple antigens. TCRdb reprocessed the public reads (quality trimming at Q25 with fastp, clone calling with MiXCR) and kept in-frame beta chains. Rows matching on CDR3 protein sequence are summarized as one entry with the most common DNA and genes. The V and J calls were not made by the authors but by TCRdb's processing. The table for this sample lists 85,000 to 90,000 distinct CDR3 sequences; 11% to 15% of them were counted only once. The ten largest clones add up to under 8% of the sample.

Turning to this clonotype: Which antigen it targets is not known. The sample holds no much larger clone one base away, and base qualities are not on file.

A case-control design nested within a healthcare worker cohort in London, UK, was used, with weekly nasopharyngeal swab PCR tests and blood sampling performed. Between 23 and 31 March 2020, the week of the UK lockdown, healthcare workers were enrolled and then followed up weekly for as long as 16 weeks. This TCR was sampled from an adult who was a healthcare worker with PCR-confirmed SARS-CoV-2 infection or an uninfected control (not recorded which). The rearrangement combines TRBV28 with TRBJ2-1, and 9 bases in between align with TRBD1. The source material was whole blood. The CDR3 has the sequence CASSYRGRRNEQFF. At the DNA level, the sequence is TGTGCCAGCAGTTACAGGGGGCGCAGGAATGAGCAGTTCTTC.